The 18 T cell receptor beta chains given below trace back to one sample, sequenced in a study of OX40 agonist ivuxolimab in advanced cancers. The protocol was immunoSEQ multiplex PCR, while the TCRdb copy is restricted to in-frame clones and leaves out a portion. This sample carries roughly 70,000 clones, roughly 84% of them seen once, and the ten largest clones take over 2%. The specimen was CD4+ or CD8+ T cells sorted from blood, collected in a trial of the OX40 agonist ivuxolimab. The source of these receptors is an adult with an advanced solid tumor such as melanoma, head and neck, liver or kidney cancer.

The chain has TRBV6-1 and TRBJ2-1; D perhaps matches TRBD2 (6 bases). V gave up 7 bases and J gave up 6 bases, with 16 bases separating them. Germline CDR1 and CDR2: MNHNS and SASEGT. This CDR3 contains 14 residues. The CDR3, as DNA: TGTGCCAGCAATAAGGAAAGCGGGCTCAATGAGCAGTTCTTC. It yields the protein CASNKESGLNEQFF.

The rearrangement joins TRBV29-1 to TRBJ2-7; D is undetermined. This CDR3 spans 12 amino acids. The V end lost 4 bases, the J end lost 0 bases, and 7 bases lay between the germline ends. Germline V CDR1 and CDR2: SQVTM, ANQGSEA. The CDR3 DNA reads as TGCAGCGTTGTCCTTACCTCCTACGAGCAGTACTTC. It is translated as CSVVLTSYEQYF.

V is TRBV4-2 and J is TRBJ1-5; 11 bases align to TRBD1. The CDR3 length is 18 residues. Germline V gene sequence: CDR1 LGHNA, CDR2 YNFKEQ. V gave up 3 bases and J gave up 0 bases; unmatched junction bases: 7. The CDR3 DNA sequence: TGTGCCAGCAGCCAGATAGGACAGGGGGCGGATAGCAATCAGCCCCAGCATTTT. It translates to CASSQIGQGADSNQPQHF.

The genes are TRBV7-9 and TRBJ1-1, with 8 positions matching TRBD1. CDR3 length equals 16 residues. Unmatched junction bases numbered 5, after V lost 0 bases and J lost 2 bases. Germline V lookup: CDR1 SEHNR, CDR2 FQNEAQ (reference sequence). The CDR3 DNA reads TGTGCCAGCAGCTTAGCTACCGGGACAGGAAACACTGAAGCTTTCTTT. This codes for CASSLATGTGNTEAFF.

V gene TRBV5-6 combines with J gene TRBJ2-7, with 7 nucleotides matching TRBD1. Germline V gene lookup returns CDR1 SGHDT and CDR2 YYEEEE. The trim removed 6 bases at V and 7 bases at J, leaving 13 bases unmatched. There are 14 residues in the CDR3. Here the CDR3 reads CASNPKGADREQYF. The CDR3 coding sequence is TGTGCCAGCAACCCCAAGGGGGCAGACCGAGAGCAGTACTTC. The variable domain in full, with the rest retrieved from reference TRBV5-6 and TRBJ2-7, is DAGVTQSPTHLIKTRGQQVTLRCSPKSGHDTVSWYQQALGQGPQFIFQYYEEEERQRGNFPDRFSGHQFPNYSSELNVNALLLGDSALYLCASNPKGADREQYFGPGTRLTVT.

This clone was seen more than once but under ten times. The rearrangement uses TRBV7-9 and TRBJ1-5; D may be TRBD1 (6 bases). The CDR3 loop spans 14 amino acids. V gave up 1 base and J gave up 4 bases, with 8 bases separating them. From germline, CDR1 is SEHNR and CDR2 FQNEAQ (reference sequence). The CDR3, as DNA: TGTGCCAGCAGCTTAGGGGGGCAAAATCAGCCCCAGCATTTT. It specifies CASSLGGQNQPQHF. Full variable domain (remainder filled in from reference TRBV7-9 and TRBJ1-5): DTGVSQNPRHKITKRGQNVTFRCDPISEHNRLYWYRQTLGQGPEFLTYFQNEAQLEKSRLLSDRFSAERPKGSFSTLEIQRTEQGDSAMYLCASSLGGQNQPQHFGDGTRLSIL.

V is TRBV6-6 and J is TRBJ2-1, with TRBD2 identical over 11 bases. V dropped 6 bases and J dropped 7; count of bases not matched to a gene: 5. In germline, CDR1 is MNHNY, CDR2 SVGAGI (reference sequence). The CDR3 length is 14 residues. The CDR3 loop reads CASRDGTSGNEQFF. CDR3 nucleotides: TGTGCCAGCAGGGACGGGACTAGCGGTAATGAGCAGTTCTTC.

This clone came up a few times. The chain employs TRBV28 and TRBJ2-2, with 10 bases matching TRBD2. This CDR3 is 17 amino acids long. Germline CDR1 MDHEN, CDR2 SYDVKM. The ends lost 2 bases at V and 4 bases at J; junction bases unmatched: 7. For the CDR3, the DNA is TGTGCCAGCAGTTTAGCAGGACTAGCGGCGGGCACCGGGGAGCTGTTTTTT. Translating it yields CASSLAGLAAGTGELFF.

V is TRBV6-5 and J is TRBJ2-2; the D is unclear. Germline loops: CDR1 MNHEY, CDR2 SVGAGI. V was trimmed by 6 bases and J by 7 bases, leaving 12 bases between them. The CDR3 runs to 13 residues. The CDR3 loop is CASSRPARGELFF. In DNA, the CDR3 is TGTGCCAGCAGCCGCCCGGCCCGCGGGGAGCTGTTTTTT.

The chain carries TRBV10-2 and TRBJ1-5; D might be TRBD1 (5 bases). The V end was cut by 6 bases, the J end by 0 bases, with 6 bases between. The CDR3 contains 13 residues. Germline lookup yields CDR1 WSHSY and CDR2 SAAADI. The DNA of the CDR3 is TGCGCCAGCAGCAGGGATAGCAATCAGCCCCAGCATTTT. Translation gives CASSRDSNQPQHF.

This clone has a single count. The V and J genes are TRBV5-1 and TRBJ2-2, with 8 positions matching TRBD2. Germline values: CDR1 SGHRS, CDR2 YFSETQ. Trimming removed 4 bases from V and 3 bases from J; junction bases left unmatched: 5. The CDR3 runs 15 residues. CDR3 residues: CASSPAGGDTGELFF. The CDR3 nucleotides read TGCGCCAGCAGCCCGGCCGGGGGGGACACCGGGGAGCTGTTTTTT.

This clone was seen more than once but under ten times. The rearrangement uses TRBV27 and TRBJ2-1; TRBD2 matches at 7 bases. Per the germline V gene, CDR1 is MNHEY and CDR2 is SMNVEV (reference sequence). Trimming took 5 bases from V and 9 from J; bases not matched to a gene: 10. CDR3 length: 14 amino acids. The CDR3 bases are TGTGCCAGCAGTGGCGGGAGATTGGGCAGTGAGCAGTTCTTC. Protein product: CASSGGRLGSEQFF.

As regards this clone: An end of the junction differs from the germline gene, which may be a read error. The chain joins TRBV19 to TRBJ1-1, with a tentative D call TRBD1 (5 bases). There are 15 residues in the CDR3. CDR1 and CDR2 (germline): LNHDA, SQIVND (reference sequence). The CDR3 here is CATSPAGTPGTEAFF. For the CDR3, the DNA is TGTGCCACTAGTCCAGCCGGGACTCCTGGTACTGAAGCTTTCTTT. Full variable domain (missing parts from reference TRBV19 and TRBJ1-1): DGGITQSPKYLFRKEGQNVTLSCEQNLNHDAMYWYRQDPGQGLRLIYYSQIVNDFQKGDIAEGYSVSREKKESFPLTVTSAQKNPTAFYLCATSPAGTPGTEAFFGQGTRLTVV.

The chain couples TRBV28 to TRBJ2-6, with 9 bases fitting TRBD1. There are 15 residues in the CDR3. The germline V gene has CDR1 MDHEN and CDR2 SYDVKM. The CDR3: CAPDRGTSGANVLTF. The CDR3 DNA reads as TGTGCTCCGGACAGGGGCACTTCTGGGGCCAACGTCCTGACTTTC.

V gene TRBV4-3 combines with J gene TRBJ1-1, with D possibly being TRBD1 (6 bases). Germline V lookup: CDR1 LGHNA, CDR2 YSLEER. The CDR3 length is 16 residues. V gave up 0 bases and J gave up 4 bases, with 15 bases separating them. DNA of the CDR3: TGCGCCAGCAGCCAAGATCAGAACAGGGAGGGCACTGAAGCTTTCTTT. This codes for CASSQDQNREGTEAFF.

The V call is TRBV7-3, the J call TRBJ2-3; D is uncertain. CDR3 length: 16 residues. The V and J ends lost 5 bases and 6 bases respectively, with 21 bases between them. CDR1 is SGHTA and CDR2 is FQGTGA in the germline V gene. CDR3 coding DNA: TGTGCCAGCAGCCCAGACGCTAGTTTTGTTCGGGATACGCAGTATTTT. This encodes CASSPDASFVRDTQYF.

This clone has just a few counts. The chain joins TRBV2 to TRBJ1-1, with D perhaps matching TRBD1 (6 bases). V was pared by 7 bases and J by 1 base, with 16 bases between. Germline V gene sequence: CDR1 SNHLY, CDR2 FYNNEI. This CDR3 comprises 15 residues. CDR3 loop: CASKVPGAPNTEAFF. CDR3 nucleotides: TGTGCCAGCAAAGTGCCAGGGGCGCCGAACACTGAAGCTTTCTTT.

The chain joins TRBV2 to TRBJ1-2; the match to TRBD1 covers 9 bases. The ends lost 6 bases at V and 2 bases at J; junction bases unmatched: 7. The CDR3 runs 15 residues. CDR1 is SNHLY and CDR2 is FYNNEI in the germline V gene. CDR3 DNA: TGTGCCAGCAGGATACAGGGGGCAACGAACTATGGCTACACCTTC. It encodes CASRIQGATNYGYTF.